This passage covers 10 T cell receptor beta chains from one sample sequenced in a study of CD8+CD57+ T cells in acquired aplastic anemia. Investigators profiled TCR beta VDJ and CDR3 from genomic DNA template. TCRdb re-analysed the reads in MiXCR, keeping a single row per CDR3 protein. Counted here are hundreds of thousands of distinct CDR3 sequences, under 55% occurring once; the ten biggest clones make up 20%. Before being chosen for sequencing, patients had shown CD8+CD57+ cell expansion by flow cytometry. Sequencing input: sorted CD4+, CD8+, or CD8+CD57+ T cells (not recorded which) from PBMCs. These receptors all stem from a human donor with aplastic anemia.

This chain uses TRBV5-1 with TRBJ1-1; perhaps TRBD1 as D (5 bases). CDR1 and CDR2 from the germline V gene are SGHRS and YFSETQ. The CDR3 has 13 residues. V shed 2 bases and J shed 5 bases, with 10 bases lying between them. DNA of the CDR3: TGCGCCAGCAGCTTTTGGGGCAGGACTGAAGCTTTCTTT. Its translation: CASSFWGRTEAFF. Full variable domain (missing parts from reference TRBV5-1 and TRBJ1-1): KAGVTQTPRYLIKTRGQQVTLSCSPISGHRSVSWYQQTPGQGLQFLFEYFSETQRNKGNFPGRFSGRQFSNSRSEMNVSTLELGDSALYLCASSFWGRTEAFFGQGTRLTVV.

This clonotype was observed at least ten times. This chain joins TRBV10-3 and TRBJ2-7, with TRBD1 matching 7 bases. CDR3 length: 11 residues. V dropped 6 bases and J dropped 5; count of bases not matched to a gene: 1. CDR1 ENHRY and CDR2 SYGVKD come from the germline V gene. Written as DNA, the CDR3 is TGTGCCATCAGACAGGGGAACGAGCAGTACTTC. It is translated as CAIRQGNEQYF.

This sequence joins TRBV20-1 and TRBJ2-3, with D possibly being TRBD2 (6 bases). The CDR3 loop spans 16 amino acids. Trimming pared 6 bases from V and 5 bases from J, leaving 24 bases between. Germline V gives CDR1 DFQATT, CDR2 SNEGSKA (reference sequence). In DNA, the CDR3 is TGCAGTGCGGAAGGGACTCTGTCTAACCAGGAAGATACGCAGTATTTT. Encoded protein: CSAEGTLSNQEDTQYF.

The gene calls are TRBV18 and TRBJ2-5; D call uncertain. V was clipped by 1 base and J by 4 bases, with 10 bases between them. The CDR3 has 14 residues. Looked up from germline, CDR1 is KGHSH and CDR2 is LQKENI. The CDR3 bases are TGTGCCAGCTCACCACAAGAGACCAGAGAGACCCAGTACTTC. Translation: CASSPQETRETQYF.

J is TRBJ2-7 and V is TRBV5-6; 7 nucleotides match TRBD1. The DNA end is a closer match to TRBJ2-1, so the J assignment may be wrong. The CDR3 is made up of 13 amino acids. In germline, CDR1 is SGHDT, CDR2 YYEEEE. CDR3 sequence: CASSMWTGGEQFF. The CDR3 DNA follows: TGTGCCAGCAGCATGTGGACAGGAGGTGAGCAGTTCTTC.

The V gene is TRBV24-1, the J gene TRBJ2-5; D remains ambiguous. The CDR3 extends over 17 amino acids. Between the trimmed V and J ends, which lost 5 bases and 1 base, there was a span of 19 bases. Germline V gene data show CDR1 as KGHDR and CDR2 as SFDVKD. CDR3 sequence (DNA): TGTGCCACCAGTGCAGGTCGGGCCCCCCTGGGCCAAGAGACCCAGTACTTC. Its translation is CATSAGRAPLGQETQYF.

This clonotype appeared many times. The chain recombines TRBV3-1 with TRBJ2-7; D remains ambiguous. CDR3 length: 13 residues. Germline V lookup: CDR1 LGHDT, CDR2 YNNKEL (reference sequence). V lost 0 bases to trimming and J lost 6 bases, with 9 bases between them. CDR3 protein: CASSQELLGEQYF. The CDR3, as DNA: TGTGCCAGCAGCCAAGAGCTATTAGGCGAGCAGTACTTC.

This rearrangement joins TRBV18 to TRBJ2-1; 10 positions agree with TRBD1. V lost 2 bases, J lost 9 bases, and 7 bases stayed unmatched. The length of the CDR3 is 15 residues. The germline V gene has CDR1 KGHSH and CDR2 LQKENI. The CDR3, as DNA: TGTGCCAGCTCACCAGACAGGGGGCGCATCGGTGAGCAGTTCTTC. It codes for CASSPDRGRIGEQFF.

Many counts were recorded for this clonotype. This chain connects TRBV7-8 to TRBJ2-3, with D possibly TRBD2 on 5 matching bases. Germline CDR1 SGHVS, CDR2 FQNEAQ. V was pared by 8 bases and J by 6 bases, with 15 bases between. CDR3 size: 13 residues. The CDR3 loop reads CASGSNSVDTQYF. The CDR3 DNA follows: TGTGCCAGCGGATCAAATAGCGTGGATACGCAGTATTTT. Full variable domain (missing parts from reference TRBV7-8 and TRBJ2-3): GAGVSQSPRYKVAKRGQDVALRCDPISGHVSLFWYQQALGQGPEFLTYFQNEAQLDKSGLPSDRFFAERPEGSVSTLKIQRTQQEDSAVYLCASGSNSVDTQYFGPGTRLTVL.

This chain links TRBV18 with TRBJ1-4; D is unclear. The CDR3 length is 15 residues. V lost 3 bases and J 0 bases, leaving 8 bases between the germline ends. CDR1 is KGHSH, CDR2 LQKENI, per germline. This CDR3 is CASSPQDATNEKLFF. CDR3 in DNA: TGTGCCAGCTCACCCCAAGATGCAACTAATGAAAAACTGTTTTTT.